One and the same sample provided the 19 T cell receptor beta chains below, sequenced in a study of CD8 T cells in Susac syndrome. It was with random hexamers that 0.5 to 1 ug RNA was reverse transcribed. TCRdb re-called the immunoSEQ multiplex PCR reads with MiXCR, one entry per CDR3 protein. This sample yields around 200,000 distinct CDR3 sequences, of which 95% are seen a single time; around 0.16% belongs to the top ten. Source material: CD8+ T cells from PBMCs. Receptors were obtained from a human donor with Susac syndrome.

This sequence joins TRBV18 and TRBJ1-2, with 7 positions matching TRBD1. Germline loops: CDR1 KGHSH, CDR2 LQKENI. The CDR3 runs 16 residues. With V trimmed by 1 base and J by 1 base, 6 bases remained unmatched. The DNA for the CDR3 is TGTGCCAGCTCACCACTTCCGGGACAGAGTAACTATGGCTACACCTTC. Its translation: CASSPLPGQSNYGYTF.

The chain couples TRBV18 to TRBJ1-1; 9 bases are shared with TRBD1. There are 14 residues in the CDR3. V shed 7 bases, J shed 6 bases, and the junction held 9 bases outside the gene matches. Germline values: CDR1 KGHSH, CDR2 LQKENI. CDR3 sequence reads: CASLLTQGAPEAFF. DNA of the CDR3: TGTGCCAGCTTGTTAACACAGGGGGCCCCTGAAGCTTTCTTT. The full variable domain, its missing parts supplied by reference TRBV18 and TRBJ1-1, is NAGVMQNPRHLVRRRGQEARLRCSPMKGHSHVYWYRQLPEEGLKFMVYLQKENIIDESGMPKERFSAEFPKEGPSILRIQQVVRGDSAAYFCASLLTQGAPEAFFGQGTRLTVV.

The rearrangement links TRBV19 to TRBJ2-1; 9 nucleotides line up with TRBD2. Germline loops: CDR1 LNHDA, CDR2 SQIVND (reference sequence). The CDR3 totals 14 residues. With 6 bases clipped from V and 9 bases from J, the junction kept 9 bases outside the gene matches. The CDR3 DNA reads TGTGCCAGTAGGTATAGCGGGAGTTTCCCTGAGCAGTTCTTC. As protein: CASRYSGSFPEQFF. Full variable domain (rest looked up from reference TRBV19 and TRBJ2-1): DGGITQSPKYLFRKEGQNVTLSCEQNLNHDAMYWYRQDPGQGLRLIYYSQIVNDFQKGDIAEGYSVSREKKESFPLTVTSAQKNPTAFYLCASRYSGSFPEQFFGPGTRLTVL.

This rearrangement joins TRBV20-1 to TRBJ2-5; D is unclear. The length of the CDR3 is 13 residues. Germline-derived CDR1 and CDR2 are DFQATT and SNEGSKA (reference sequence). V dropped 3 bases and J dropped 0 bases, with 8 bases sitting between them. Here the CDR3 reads CSARAVNQETQYF. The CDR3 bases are TGCAGTGCTAGGGCGGTGAACCAAGAGACCCAGTACTTC.

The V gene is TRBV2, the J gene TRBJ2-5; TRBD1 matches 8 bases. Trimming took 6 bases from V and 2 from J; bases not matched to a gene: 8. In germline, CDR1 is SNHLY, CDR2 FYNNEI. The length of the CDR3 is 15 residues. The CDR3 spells CASREPGGEQETQYF. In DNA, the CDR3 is TGTGCCAGCAGAGAACCAGGGGGCGAGCAAGAGACCCAGTACTTC.

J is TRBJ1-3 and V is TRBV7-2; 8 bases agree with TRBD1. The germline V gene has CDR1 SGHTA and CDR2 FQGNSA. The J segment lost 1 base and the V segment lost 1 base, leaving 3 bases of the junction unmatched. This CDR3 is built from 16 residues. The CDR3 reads CASSLGDRTSGNTIYF. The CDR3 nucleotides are TGTGCCAGCAGCTTAGGGGACAGGACATCTGGAAACACCATATATTTT.

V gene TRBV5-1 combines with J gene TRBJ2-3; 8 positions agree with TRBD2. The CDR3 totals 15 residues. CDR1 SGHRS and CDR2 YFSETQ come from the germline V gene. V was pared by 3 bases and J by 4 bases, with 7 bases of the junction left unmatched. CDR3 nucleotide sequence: TGCGCCAGCAGCTCGTCGGGGGGGCTCTCAGATACGCAGTATTTT. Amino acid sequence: CASSSSGGLSDTQYF.

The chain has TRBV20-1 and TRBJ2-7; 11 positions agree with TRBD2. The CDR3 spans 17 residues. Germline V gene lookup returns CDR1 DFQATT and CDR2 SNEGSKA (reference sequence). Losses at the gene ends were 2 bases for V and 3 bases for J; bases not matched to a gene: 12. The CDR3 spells CSARRRLAGNQGYEQYF. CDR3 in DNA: TGCAGTGCTAGAAGACGACTAGCGGGGAACCAAGGCTACGAGCAGTACTTC.

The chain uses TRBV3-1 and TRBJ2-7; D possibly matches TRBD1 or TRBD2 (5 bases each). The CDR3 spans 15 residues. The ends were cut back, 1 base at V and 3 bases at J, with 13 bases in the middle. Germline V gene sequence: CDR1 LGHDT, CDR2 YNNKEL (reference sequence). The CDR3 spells CASSQGLGVVYEQYF. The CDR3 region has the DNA TGTGCCAGCAGCCAAGGTCTGGGGGTCGTCTACGAGCAGTACTTC.

The CDR3 loop is CASSQVQEFHEQFF. CDR3 bases: TGTGCCAGCAGCCAAGTGCAAGAGTTCCATGAGCAGTTCTTC. The chain recombines TRBV3-1 with TRBJ2-1; D unresolved. CDR1 and CDR2 from the germline V gene are LGHDT and YNNKEL (reference sequence). Trimming stripped 1 base from V and 8 bases from J, with 12 bases between. The CDR3 spans 14 residues.

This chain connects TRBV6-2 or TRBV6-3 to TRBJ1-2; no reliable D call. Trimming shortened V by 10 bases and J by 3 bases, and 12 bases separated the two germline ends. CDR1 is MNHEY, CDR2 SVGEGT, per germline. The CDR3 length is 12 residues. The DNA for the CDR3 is TGTGCCACCACCCAGACATACTATGGCTACACCTTC. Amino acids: CATTQTYYGYTF.

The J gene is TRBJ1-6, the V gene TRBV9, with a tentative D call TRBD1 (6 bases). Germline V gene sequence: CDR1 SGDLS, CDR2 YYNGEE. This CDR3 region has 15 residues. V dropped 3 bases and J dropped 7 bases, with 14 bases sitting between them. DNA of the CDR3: TGTGCCAGCAGCGCCACAGGGTCTAGAAATTCACCCCTCCACTTT. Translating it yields CASSATGSRNSPLHF.

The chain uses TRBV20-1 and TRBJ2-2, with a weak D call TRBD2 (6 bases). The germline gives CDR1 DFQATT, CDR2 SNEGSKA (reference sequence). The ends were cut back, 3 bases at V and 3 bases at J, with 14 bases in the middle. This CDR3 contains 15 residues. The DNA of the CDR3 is TGCAGTGCTAGTTCTGGGACGGGGGACACCGGGGAGCTGTTTTTT. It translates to CSASSGTGDTGELFF.

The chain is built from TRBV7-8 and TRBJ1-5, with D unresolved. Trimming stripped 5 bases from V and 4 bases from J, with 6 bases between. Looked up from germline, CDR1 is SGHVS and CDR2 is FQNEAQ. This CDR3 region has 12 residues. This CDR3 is CASSQVNQPQHF. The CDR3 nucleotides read TGTGCCAGCAGCCAGGTTAATCAGCCCCAGCATTTT.

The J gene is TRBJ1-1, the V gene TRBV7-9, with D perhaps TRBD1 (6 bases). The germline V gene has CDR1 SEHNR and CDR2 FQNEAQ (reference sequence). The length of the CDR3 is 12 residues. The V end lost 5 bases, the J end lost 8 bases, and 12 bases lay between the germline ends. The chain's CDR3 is CASSRTVAEAFF. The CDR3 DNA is TGTGCCAGCAGCAGGACAGTGGCGGAAGCTTTCTTT.

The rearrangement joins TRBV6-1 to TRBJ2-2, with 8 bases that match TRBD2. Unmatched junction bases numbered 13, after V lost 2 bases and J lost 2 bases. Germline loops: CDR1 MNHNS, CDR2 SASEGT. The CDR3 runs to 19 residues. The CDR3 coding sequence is TGTGCCAGCAGTGAACTCCCTAGCGGGCTAACCCTAAACACCGGGGAGCTGTTTTTT. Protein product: CASSELPSGLTLNTGELFF.

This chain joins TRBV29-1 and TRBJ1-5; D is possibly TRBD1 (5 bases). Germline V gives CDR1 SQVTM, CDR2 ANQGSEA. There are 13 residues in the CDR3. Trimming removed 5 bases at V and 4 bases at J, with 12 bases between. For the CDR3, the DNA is TGCAGCGTTTCCGACAGTGGGAATCAGCCCCAGCATTTT. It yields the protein CSVSDSGNQPQHF.

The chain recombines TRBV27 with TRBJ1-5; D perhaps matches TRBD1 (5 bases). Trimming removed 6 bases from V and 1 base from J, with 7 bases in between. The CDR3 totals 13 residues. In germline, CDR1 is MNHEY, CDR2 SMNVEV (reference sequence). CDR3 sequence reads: CASRGLSNQPQHF. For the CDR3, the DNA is TGTGCCAGCAGGGGACTGAGCAATCAGCCCCAGCATTTT.

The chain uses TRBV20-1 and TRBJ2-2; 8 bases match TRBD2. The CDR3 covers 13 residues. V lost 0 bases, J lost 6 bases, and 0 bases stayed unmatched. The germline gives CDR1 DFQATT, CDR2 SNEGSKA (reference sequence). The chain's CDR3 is CSARDGRAGELFF. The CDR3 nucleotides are TGCAGTGCTAGAGACGGGAGGGCCGGGGAGCTGTTTTTT.